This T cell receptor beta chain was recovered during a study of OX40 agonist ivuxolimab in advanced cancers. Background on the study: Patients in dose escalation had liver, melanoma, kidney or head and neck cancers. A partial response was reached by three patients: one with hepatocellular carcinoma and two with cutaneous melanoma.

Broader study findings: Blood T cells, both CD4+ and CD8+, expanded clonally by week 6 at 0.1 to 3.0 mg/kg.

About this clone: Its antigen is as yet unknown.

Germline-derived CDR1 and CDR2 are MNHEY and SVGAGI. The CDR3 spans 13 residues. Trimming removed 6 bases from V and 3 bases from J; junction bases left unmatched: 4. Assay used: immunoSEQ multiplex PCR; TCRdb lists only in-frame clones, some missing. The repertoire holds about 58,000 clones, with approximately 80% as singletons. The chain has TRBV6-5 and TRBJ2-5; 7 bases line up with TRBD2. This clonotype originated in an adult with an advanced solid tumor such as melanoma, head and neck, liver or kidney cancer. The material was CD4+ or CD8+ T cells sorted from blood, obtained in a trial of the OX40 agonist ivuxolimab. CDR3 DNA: TGTGCCAGCAGAGAAAGCGGGAAAGAGACCCAGTACTTC. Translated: CASRESGKETQYF.